This T cell receptor (beta chain) derives from a study of blood T cell repertoires in COVID-19. Clones were read by immunoSEQ multiplex PCR, and TCRdb kept only the in-frame ones, dropping some. The sample records about 150,000 clones, approximately 89% being singletons. This CDR3 contains 11 residues. From germline, CDR1 is SGDLS and CDR2 YYNGEE. Trimming left V 3 bases short and J 6 bases short, with 6 bases between. Sequencing input: peripheral blood. This sequence originates from a human donor in a cohort sampled during active COVID-19. The rearrangement uses TRBV9 and TRBJ1-2, with D possibly TRBD1 on 6 matching bases. The CDR3 nucleotides read TGTGCCAGCAGCGGGACAGATGGCTACACCTTC. Protein product: CASSGTDGYTF.